Following are 2 T cell receptor beta chains from one sample sequenced in a study of blood T cells in healthy people across ages. A second about 6 to 12 cycle PCR used barcoded and J-beta primers. TCRdb reprocessed the 5' RACE reads with MiXCR, giving one entry per CDR3 protein. This sample carries about 1.5 million distinct CDR3 sequences, under 55% of them seen once, and the ten largest clones take about 4%. Material for sequencing was blood. These receptors all come from a woman between 18 and 30 years old in good health.

CDR3 sequence: CASSAARTLGEQFF. The CDR3 DNA reads TGTGCCAGCAGTGCCGCGCGGACTCTCGGGGAGCAGTTCTTC. J is TRBJ2-1 and V is TRBV2; D may be TRBD2 (5 bases). This CDR3 comprises 14 residues. V lost 4 bases to trimming and J lost 10 bases, with 17 bases between them. The germline gives CDR1 SNHLY, CDR2 FYNNEI.

The J gene is TRBJ2-5, the V gene TRBV15; the D gene is possibly TRBD1 (7 bases). The V gene's germline CDR1 is LNHNV and CDR2 YYDKDF (reference sequence). This CDR3 comprises 15 residues. V gave up 4 bases and J gave up 1 base, with 13 bases separating them. CDR3 amino acids: CATSTRQGGQETQYF. In DNA form, the CDR3 reads TGTGCCACCAGCACTAGACAGGGAGGCCAAGAGACCCAGTACTTC.